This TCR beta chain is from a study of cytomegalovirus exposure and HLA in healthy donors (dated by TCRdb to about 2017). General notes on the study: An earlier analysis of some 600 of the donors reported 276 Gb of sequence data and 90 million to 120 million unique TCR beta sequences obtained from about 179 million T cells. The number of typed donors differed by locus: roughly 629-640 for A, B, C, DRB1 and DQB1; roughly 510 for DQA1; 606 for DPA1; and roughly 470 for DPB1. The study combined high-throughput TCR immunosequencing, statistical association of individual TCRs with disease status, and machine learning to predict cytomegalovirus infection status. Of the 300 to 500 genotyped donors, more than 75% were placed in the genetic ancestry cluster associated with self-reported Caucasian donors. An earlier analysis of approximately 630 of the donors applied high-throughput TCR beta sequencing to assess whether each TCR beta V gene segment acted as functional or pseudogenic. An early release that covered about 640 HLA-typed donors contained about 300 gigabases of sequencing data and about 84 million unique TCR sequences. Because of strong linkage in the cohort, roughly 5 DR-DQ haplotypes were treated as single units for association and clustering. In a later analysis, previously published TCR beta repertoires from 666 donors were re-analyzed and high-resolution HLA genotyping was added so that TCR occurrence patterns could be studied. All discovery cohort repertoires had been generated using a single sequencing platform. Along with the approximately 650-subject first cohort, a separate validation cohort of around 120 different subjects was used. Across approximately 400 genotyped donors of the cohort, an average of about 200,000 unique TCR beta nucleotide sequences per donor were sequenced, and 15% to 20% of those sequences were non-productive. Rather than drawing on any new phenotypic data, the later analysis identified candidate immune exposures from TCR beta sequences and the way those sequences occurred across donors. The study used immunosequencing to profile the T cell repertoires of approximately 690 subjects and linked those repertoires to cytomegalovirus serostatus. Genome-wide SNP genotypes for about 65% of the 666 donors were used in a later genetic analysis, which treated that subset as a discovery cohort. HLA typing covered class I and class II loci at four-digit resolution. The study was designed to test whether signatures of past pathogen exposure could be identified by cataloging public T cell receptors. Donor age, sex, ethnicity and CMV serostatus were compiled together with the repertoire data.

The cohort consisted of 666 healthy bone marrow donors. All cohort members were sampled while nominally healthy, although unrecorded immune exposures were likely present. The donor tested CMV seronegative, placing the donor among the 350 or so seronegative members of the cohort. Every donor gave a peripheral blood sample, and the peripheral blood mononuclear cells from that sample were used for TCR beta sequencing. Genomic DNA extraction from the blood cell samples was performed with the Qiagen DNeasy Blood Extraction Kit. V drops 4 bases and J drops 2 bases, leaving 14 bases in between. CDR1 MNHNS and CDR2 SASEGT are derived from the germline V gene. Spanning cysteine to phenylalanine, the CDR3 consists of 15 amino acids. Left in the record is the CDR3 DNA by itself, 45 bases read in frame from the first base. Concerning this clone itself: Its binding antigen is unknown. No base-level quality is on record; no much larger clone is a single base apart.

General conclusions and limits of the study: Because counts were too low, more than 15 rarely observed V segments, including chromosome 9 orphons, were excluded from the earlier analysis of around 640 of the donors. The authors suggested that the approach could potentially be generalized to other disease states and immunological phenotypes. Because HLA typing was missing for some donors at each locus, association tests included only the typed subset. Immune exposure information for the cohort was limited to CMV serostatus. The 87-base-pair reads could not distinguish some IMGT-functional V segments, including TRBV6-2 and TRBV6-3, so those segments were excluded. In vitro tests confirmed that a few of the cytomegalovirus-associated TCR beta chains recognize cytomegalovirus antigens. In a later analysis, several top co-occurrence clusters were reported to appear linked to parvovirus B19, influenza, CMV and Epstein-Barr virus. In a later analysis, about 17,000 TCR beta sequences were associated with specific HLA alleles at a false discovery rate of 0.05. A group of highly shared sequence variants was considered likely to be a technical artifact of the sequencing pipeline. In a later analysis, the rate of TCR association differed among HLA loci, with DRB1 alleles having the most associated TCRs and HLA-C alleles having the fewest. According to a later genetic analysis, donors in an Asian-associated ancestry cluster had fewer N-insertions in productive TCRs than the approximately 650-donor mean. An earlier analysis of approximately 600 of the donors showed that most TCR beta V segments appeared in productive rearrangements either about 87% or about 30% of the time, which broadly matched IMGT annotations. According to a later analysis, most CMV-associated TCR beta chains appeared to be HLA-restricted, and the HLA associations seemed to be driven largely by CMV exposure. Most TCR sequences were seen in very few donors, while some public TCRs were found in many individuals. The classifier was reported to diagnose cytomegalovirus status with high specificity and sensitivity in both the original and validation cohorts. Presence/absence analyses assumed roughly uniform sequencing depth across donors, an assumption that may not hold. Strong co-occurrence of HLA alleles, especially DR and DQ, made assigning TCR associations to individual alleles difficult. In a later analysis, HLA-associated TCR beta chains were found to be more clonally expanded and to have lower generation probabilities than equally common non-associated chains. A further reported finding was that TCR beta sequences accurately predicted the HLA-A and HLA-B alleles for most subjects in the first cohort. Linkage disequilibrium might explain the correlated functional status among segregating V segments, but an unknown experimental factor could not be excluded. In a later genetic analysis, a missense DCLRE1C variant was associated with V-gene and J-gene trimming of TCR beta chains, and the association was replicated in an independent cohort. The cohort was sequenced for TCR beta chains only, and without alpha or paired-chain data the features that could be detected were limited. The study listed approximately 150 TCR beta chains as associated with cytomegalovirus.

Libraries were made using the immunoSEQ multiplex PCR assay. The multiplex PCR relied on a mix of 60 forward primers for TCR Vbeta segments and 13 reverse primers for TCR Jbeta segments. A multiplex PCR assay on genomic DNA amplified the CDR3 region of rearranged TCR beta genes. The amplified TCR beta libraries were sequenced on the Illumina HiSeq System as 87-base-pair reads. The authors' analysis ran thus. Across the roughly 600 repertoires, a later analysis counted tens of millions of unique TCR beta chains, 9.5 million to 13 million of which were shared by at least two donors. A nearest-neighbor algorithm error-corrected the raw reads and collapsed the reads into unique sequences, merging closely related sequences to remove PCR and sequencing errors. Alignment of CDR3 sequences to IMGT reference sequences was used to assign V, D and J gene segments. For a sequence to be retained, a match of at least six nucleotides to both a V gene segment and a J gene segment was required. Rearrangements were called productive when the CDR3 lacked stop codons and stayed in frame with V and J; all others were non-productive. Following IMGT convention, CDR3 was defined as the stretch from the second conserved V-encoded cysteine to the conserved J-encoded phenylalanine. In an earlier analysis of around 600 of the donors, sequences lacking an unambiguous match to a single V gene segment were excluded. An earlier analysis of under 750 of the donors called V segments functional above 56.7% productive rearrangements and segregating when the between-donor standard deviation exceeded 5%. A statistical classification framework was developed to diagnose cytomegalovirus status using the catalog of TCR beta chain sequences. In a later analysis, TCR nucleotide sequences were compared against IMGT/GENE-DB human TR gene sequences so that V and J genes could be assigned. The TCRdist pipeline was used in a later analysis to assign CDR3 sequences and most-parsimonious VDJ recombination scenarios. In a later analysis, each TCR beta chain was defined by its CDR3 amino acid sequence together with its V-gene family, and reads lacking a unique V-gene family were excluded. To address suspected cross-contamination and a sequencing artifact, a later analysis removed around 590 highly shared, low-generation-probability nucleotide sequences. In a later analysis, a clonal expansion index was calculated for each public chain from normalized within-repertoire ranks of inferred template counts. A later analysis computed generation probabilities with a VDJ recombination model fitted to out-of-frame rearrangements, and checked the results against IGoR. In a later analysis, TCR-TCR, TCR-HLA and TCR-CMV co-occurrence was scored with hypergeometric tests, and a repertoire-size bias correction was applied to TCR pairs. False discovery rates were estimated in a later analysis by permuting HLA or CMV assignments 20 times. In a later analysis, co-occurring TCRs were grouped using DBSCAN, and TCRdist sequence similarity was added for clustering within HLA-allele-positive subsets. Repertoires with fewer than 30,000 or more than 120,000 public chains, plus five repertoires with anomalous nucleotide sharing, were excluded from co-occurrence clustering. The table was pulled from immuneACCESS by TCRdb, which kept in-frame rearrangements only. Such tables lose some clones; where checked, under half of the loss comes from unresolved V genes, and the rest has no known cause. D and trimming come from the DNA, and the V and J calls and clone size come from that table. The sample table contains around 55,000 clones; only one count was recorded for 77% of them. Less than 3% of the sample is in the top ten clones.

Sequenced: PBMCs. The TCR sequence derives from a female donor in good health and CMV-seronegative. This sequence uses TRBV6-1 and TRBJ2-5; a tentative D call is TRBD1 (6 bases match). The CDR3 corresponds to CASSAGDIPQETQYF. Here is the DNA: TGTGCCAGCAGTGCTGGGGACATCCCTCAAGAGACCCAGTACTTC.